The rows below give T cell receptor beta chains drawn from one sample of a study of control samples from healthy donors and cancer patients. The assay was immunoSEQ multiplex PCR, and TCRdb's table has in-frame clones only and misses some. The sample consists of approximately 94,000 clones, around 83% of them appearing once. Specimen: blood. Every receptor here comes from a woman aged 50 to 65 in good health. Each CDR3 is given with its conserved first and last residue. The listing skips clone size in some rows; elsewhere it reads once, few, many or a size class.

>TRBV7-9|-|TRBJ2-5
CASSLAETQYF
>TRBV18|-|TRBJ2-7
CASSPTDRPRTSYEQYF
>TRBV7-2|-|TRBJ1-3
CASSLAGTGATIYF
>TRBV4-2|-|TRBJ1-3
CASSPLGTGNTIYF
>TRBV7-9|-|TRBJ2-7
CASSLGLAGASEQYF
>TRBV25-1|-|TRBJ1-1
CASSESSDTWNTEAFF
>TRBV5-5|-|TRBJ2-3
CASTGLAGFTDTQYF
>TRBV7-9|-|TRBJ2-2
CASSQRTSGRNTGELFF
>TRBV6-5|-|TRBJ1-6
CASSYSRQGRDSPLHF
>TRBV19|-|TRBJ2-3
CAAGGPDTQYF
>TRBV5-1|-|TRBJ1-6
CASSLSPGIGNSPLHF
>TRBV18|-|TRBJ2-5
CASSPVREGRTQYF
>TRBV3-1/TRBV3-2|-|TRBJ1-5
CASTGTQQPQHF
>TRBV2|-|TRBJ1-4
CASSFTTGGLNEKLFF
>TRBV4-3|-|TRBJ1-1
CASSQVSTRGAGTEAFF
>TRBV27|-|TRBJ2-1
CASTGTSGSSYNEQFF
>TRBV19|-|TRBJ2-7
CASSSPGQGSYEQYF
>TRBV6-5|-|TRBJ1-1
CASSYSRTGNTEAFF
>TRBV6-6|-|TRBJ1-5
CASSITLGTGNQPQHF
>TRBV29-1|-|TRBJ2-3
CSVSGLAGGKITDTQYF
>TRBV19|-|TRBJ2-1
CASSMGQTPINEQFF
>TRBV6-4|-|TRBJ1-1
CASSLDPNTEAFF
>TRBV7-2|-|TRBJ1-1
CASSLAGPNTEAFF
>TRBV7-8|-|TRBJ2-1
CASSYSGSGEDEQFF
>TRBV7-9|-|TRBJ1-5
CASSRRGEEPQHF
>TRBV28|-|TRBJ1-2
CASSSGPAFYGYTF
>TRBV19|-|TRBJ1-2
CASSKGTHTDLNYGYTF
>TRBV4-2|-|TRBJ2-5
CASSQGAQRTVQETQYF
>TRBV29-1|-|TRBJ1-1
CSASQWDTEAFF
>TRBV7-2|-|TRBJ1-5
CASSEGGRGGQPQHF
>TRBV7-2|-|TRBJ2-7
CASSFGRGREQYF
>TRBV7-6|-|TRBJ2-5
CASSLSSSRLRVAQYF
>TRBV18|-|TRBJ2-3
CASSLAGGADTQYF
>TRBV14|-|TRBJ2-4
CASSQDTGGIQYF
>TRBV10-3|-|TRBJ1-1
CAISRGEGTEAFF
>TRBV6-1|-|TRBJ2-7
CASSEPGAKGEQYF
>TRBV5-1|-|TRBJ2-1
CASSLSAGRAAYNEQFF
>TRBV7-2|-|TRBJ2-1
CASSLVGRNDNEQFF
>TRBV2|few|TRBJ2-7
CASSSGGNYEQYF
>TRBV6-2/TRBV6-3|-|TRBJ2-7
CASSYRRDEQYF
>TRBV20-1|-|TRBJ2-1
CSASGPGLGNEQFF
>TRBV6-2/TRBV6-3|-|TRBJ1-1
CASSRVPPTGGTEAFF
>TRBV9|-|TRBJ1-2
CASSVGAGDFGYTF
>TRBV7-2|-|TRBJ1-3
CASSPRGSGNTIYF
>TRBV7-8|-|TRBJ2-3
CASSNRDLLSTDTQYF
>TRBV27|-|TRBJ1-1
CASSLQGRTEAFF
>TRBV19|-|TRBJ1-1
CASSTDVMNTEAFF
>TRBV19|few|TRBJ1-2
CASSIAGQRGNYGYTF
>TRBV27|-|TRBJ1-6
CASSLRGQGGNSPLHF
>TRBV9|once|TRBJ2-2
CASNHLGGLNTGELFF
>TRBV29-1|-|TRBJ1-3
CSVESGLSGNTIYF
>TRBV9|-|TRBJ2-7
CASSVEGGGRLGEQYF
>TRBV12-5|-|TRBJ2-1
CASGLFRPYILAGASNEQFF
>TRBV11-2|-|TRBJ2-6
CASSFRGSGANVLTF